This TCR beta chain is drawn from a study of blood T cell repertoires in COVID-19. In the study overall: Specimens from acute and convalescent COVID-19 originated in the United States, Italy and Spain. T cells, B-cell-depleted T cells, or PBMCs provided the cDNA or gDNA that served as material.

The V end lost 0 bases, the J end lost 6 bases, and 10 bases lay between the germline ends. Germline assignment: CDR1 SGDLS and CDR2 YYNGEE. The CDR3 length is 13 residues. Per the study methods: How many nucleated cells were present was estimated from reference gene primer amplification. Here immunoSEQ multiplex PCR was the method, and the copy in TCRdb shows in-frame clones only, minus some. V, J and clone size are taken as reported in that table, and D and trimming were inferred from the DNA itself. The profile shows 200,000 to 250,000 clones, just over 85% of them singletons. The origin of this receptor is a man younger than 35 with active or convalescent COVID-19. The rearrangement uses TRBV9 and TRBJ2-7; D is possibly TRBD1 (6 bases). The material sequenced was peripheral blood. Here the CDR3 DNA reads TGTGCCAGCAGCGTAGAGCCAGGGGCCGAGCAGTACTTC. This translates into CASSVEPGAEQYF.